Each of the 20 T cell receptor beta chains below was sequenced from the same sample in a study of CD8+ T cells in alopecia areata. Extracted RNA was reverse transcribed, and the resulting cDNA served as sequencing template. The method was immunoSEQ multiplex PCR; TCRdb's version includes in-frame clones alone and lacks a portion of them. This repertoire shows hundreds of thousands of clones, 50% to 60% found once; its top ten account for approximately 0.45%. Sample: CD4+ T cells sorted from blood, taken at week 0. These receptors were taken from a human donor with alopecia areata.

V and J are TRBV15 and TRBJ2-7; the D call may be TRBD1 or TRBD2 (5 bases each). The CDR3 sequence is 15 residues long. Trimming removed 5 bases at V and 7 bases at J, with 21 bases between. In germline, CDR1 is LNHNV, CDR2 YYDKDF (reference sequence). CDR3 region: CATSRGHSGHREQYF. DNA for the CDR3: TGTGCCACCAGCCGAGGTCATTCGGGGCATCGAGAGCAGTACTTC.

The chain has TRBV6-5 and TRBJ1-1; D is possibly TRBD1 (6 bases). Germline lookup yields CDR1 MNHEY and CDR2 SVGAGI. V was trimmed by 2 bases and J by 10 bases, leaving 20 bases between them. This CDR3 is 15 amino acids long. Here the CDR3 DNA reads TGTGCCAGCAGTTACACCACAGGGTCTTCGTTCGGAGCTTTCTTT. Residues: CASSYTTGSSFGAFF.

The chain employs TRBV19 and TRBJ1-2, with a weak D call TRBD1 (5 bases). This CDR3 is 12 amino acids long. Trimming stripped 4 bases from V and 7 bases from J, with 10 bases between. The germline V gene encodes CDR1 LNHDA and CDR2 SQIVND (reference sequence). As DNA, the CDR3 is TGTGCCAGTAGTACGCAGGGTGGTGGCTACACCTTC. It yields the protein CASSTQGGGYTF. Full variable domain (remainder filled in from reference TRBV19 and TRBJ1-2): DGGITQSPKYLFRKEGQNVTLSCEQNLNHDAMYWYRQDPGQGLRLIYYSQIVNDFQKGDIAEGYSVSREKKESFPLTVTSAQKNPTAFYLCASSTQGGGYTFGSGTRLTVV.

CDR3 sequence: CASSRDRPYEKLFF. In nucleotides, the CDR3 is TGCGCCAGCAGCAGGGACAGACCTTATGAAAAACTGTTTTTT. The chain joins TRBV5-1 to TRBJ1-4, with 7 bases that match TRBD1. V shed 4 bases and J 6 bases; nucleotides not matched to a gene: 6. Germline V gives CDR1 SGHRS, CDR2 YFSETQ. The length of the CDR3 is 14 residues.

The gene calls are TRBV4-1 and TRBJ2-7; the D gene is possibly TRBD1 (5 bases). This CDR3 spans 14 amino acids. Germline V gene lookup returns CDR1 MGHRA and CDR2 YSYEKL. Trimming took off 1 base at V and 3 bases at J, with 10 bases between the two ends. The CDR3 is CASSQVRQYYEQYF. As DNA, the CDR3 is TGCGCCAGCAGCCAAGTCAGACAGTACTACGAGCAGTACTTC.

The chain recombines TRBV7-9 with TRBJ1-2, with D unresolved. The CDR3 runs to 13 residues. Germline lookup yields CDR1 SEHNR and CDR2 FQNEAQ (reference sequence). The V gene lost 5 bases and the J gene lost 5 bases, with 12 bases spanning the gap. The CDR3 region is CASSTWTEYGYTF. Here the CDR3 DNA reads TGTGCCAGCAGCACCTGGACCGAGTATGGCTACACCTTC.

CDR3 region: CASSIQGARGYTF. CDR3 bases: TGTGCCAGCAGCATACAGGGGGCGCGTGGCTACACCTTC. This chain connects TRBV11-2 to TRBJ1-2; 9 positions agree with TRBD1. The length of the CDR3 is 13 residues. V lost 5 bases and J lost 7; bases outside the gene matches: 5. CDR1 and CDR2 (germline): SGHAT, FQNNGV.

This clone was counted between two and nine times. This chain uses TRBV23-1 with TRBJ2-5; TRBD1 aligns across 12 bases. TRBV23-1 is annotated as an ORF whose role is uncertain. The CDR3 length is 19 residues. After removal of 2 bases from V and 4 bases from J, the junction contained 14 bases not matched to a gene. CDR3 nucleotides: TGCGCCAGCAGTCAAAATTCTGCCCTGGGGACAGGGGGCGGAGAGACCCAGTACTTC. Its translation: CASSQNSALGTGGGETQYF.

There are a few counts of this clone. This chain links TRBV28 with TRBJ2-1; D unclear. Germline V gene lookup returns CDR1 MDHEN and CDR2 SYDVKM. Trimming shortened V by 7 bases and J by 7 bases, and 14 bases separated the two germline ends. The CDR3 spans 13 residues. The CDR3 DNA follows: TGTGCCAGCAACGAGTTGTTAAAAAATGAGCAGTTCTTC. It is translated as CASNELLKNEQFF.

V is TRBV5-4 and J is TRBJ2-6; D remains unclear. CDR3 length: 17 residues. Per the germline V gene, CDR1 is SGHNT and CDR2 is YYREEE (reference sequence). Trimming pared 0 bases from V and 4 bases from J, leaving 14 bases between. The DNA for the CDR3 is TGTGCCAGCAGCTTGGGCGGCGGTAAAGCCGGGGCCAACGTCCTGACTTTC. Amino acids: CASSLGGGKAGANVLTF.

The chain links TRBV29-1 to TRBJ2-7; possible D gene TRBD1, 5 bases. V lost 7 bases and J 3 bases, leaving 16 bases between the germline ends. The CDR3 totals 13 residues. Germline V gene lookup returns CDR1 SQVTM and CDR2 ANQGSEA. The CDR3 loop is CSASDRDLYEQYF. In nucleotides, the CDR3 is TGCAGCGCTTCCGACAGAGACCTCTACGAGCAGTACTTC.

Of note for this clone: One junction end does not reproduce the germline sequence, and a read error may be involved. The CDR3 sequence is CASTAGANTGELFF. The CDR3 DNA reads TGTGCTAGCACCGCGGGAGCGAACACCGGGGAGCTGTTTTTT. The chain recombines TRBV7-7 with TRBJ2-2; 7 bases match TRBD2. The CDR3 has 14 residues. CDR1 and CDR2 (germline): SSHAT, FNYEAQ (reference sequence).

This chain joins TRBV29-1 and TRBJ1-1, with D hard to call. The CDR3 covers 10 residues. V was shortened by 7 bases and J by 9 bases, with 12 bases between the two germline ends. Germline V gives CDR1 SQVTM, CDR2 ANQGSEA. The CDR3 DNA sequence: TGCAGCGCAGGAGGGTCCCAAGCTTTCTTT. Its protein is CSAGGSQAFF. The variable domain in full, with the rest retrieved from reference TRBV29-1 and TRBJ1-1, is SAVISQKPSRDICQRGTSLTIQCQVDSQVTMMFWYRQQPGQSLTLIATANQGSEATYESGFVIDKFPISRPNLTFSTLTVSNMSPEDSSIYLCSAGGSQAFFGQGTRLTVV.

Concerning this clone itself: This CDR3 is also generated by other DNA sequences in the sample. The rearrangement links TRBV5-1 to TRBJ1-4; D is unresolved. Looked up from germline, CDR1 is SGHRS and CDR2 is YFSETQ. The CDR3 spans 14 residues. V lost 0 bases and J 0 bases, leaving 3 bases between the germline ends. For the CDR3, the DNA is TGCGCCAGCAGCTTGGACTCAACTAATGAAAAACTGTTTTTT. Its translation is CASSLDSTNEKLFF.

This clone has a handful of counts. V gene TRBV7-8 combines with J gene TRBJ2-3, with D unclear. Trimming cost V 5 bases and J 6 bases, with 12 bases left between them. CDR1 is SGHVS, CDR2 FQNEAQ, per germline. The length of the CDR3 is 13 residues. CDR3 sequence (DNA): TGTGCCAGCAGCGCACACGAGGAGGATACGCAGTATTTT. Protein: CASSAHEEDTQYF. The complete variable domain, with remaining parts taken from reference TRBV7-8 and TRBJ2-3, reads GAGVSQSPRYKVAKRGQDVALRCDPISGHVSLFWYQQALGQGPEFLTYFQNEAQLDKSGLPSDRFFAERPEGSVSTLKIQRTQQEDSAVYLCASSAHEEDTQYFGPGTRLTVL.

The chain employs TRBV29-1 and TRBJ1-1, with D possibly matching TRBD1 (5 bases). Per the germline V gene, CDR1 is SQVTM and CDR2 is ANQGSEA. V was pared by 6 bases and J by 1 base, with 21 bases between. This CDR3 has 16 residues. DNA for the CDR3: TGCAGCGTGGGGGTTACACTCGGGACTTCGAACACTGAAGCTTTCTTT. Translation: CSVGVTLGTSNTEAFF. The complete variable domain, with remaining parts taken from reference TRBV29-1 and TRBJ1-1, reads SAVISQKPSRDICQRGTSLTIQCQVDSQVTMMFWYRQQPGQSLTLIATANQGSEATYESGFVIDKFPISRPNLTFSTLTVSNMSPEDSSIYLCSVGVTLGTSNTEAFFGQGTRLTVV.

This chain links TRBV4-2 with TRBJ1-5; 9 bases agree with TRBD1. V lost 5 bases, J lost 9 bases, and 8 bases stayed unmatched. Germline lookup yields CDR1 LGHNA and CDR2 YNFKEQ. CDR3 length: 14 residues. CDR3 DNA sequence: TGTGCCAGCAGCGGAACAGGGGGCCTTACGCCCCAGCATTTT. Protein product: CASSGTGGLTPQHF.

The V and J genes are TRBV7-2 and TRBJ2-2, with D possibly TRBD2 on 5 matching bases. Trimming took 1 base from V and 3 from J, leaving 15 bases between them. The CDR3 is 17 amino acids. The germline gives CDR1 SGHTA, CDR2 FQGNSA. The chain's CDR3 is CASSLDVARAYTGELFF. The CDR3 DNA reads TGTGCCAGCAGCTTAGATGTGGCGCGGGCCTACACCGGGGAGCTGTTTTTT.

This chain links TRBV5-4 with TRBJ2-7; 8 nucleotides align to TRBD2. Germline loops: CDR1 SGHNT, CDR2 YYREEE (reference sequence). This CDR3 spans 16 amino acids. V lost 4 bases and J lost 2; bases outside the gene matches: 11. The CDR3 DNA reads TGTGCCAGCAGCCAGCAGGTCCTAGCGGGTGCCTACGAGCAGTACTTC. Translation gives CASSQQVLAGAYEQYF.

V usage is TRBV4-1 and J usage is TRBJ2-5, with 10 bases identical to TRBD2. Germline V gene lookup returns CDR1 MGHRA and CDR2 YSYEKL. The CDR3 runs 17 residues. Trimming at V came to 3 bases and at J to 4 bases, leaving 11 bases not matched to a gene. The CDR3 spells CASSQGSGRSRRETQYF. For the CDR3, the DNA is TGCGCCAGCAGCCAGGGTAGCGGGAGGAGTAGACGAGAGACCCAGTACTTC.